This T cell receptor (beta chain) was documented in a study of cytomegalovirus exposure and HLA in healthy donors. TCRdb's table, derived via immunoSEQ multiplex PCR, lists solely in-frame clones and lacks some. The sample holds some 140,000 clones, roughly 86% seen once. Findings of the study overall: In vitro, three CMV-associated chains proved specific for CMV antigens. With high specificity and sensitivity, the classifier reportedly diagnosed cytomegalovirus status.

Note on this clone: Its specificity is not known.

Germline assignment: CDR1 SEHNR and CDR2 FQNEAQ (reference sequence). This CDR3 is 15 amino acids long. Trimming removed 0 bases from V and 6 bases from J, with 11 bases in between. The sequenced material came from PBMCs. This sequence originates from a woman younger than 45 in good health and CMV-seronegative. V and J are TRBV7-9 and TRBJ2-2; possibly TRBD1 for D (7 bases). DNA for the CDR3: TGTGCCAGCAGCTTAGCTTCCAGGGGGGCCGGGGAGCTGTTTTTT. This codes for CASSLASRGAGELFF.